The TCR beta chain under discussion was sequenced for a study of T cells in Graves' hyperthyroidism and ophthalmopathy. Looked up from germline, CDR1 is SGHTA and CDR2 is FQGNSA. There are 15 residues in the CDR3. The V end was cut by 5 bases, the J end by 4 bases, with 17 bases between. Amplified TCR beta CDR3 regions derived from RNA transcripts. The HTBI primer set was used in a first-round RT-PCR of the TCR CDR3. TCRdb passed the multiplex PCR reads through MiXCR, listing each CDR3 protein once. The data hold 500,000 to 550,000 distinct CDR3 sequences, with about 20% observed a single time. This TCR was sampled from a man aged 40-49 years with Graves' ophthalmopathy. The specimen sequenced was blood. The chain employs TRBV7-2 and TRBJ1-1, with D hard to call. The CDR3 DNA follows: TGTGCCAGCAGCCCCCAGTTGGGCTTGGCCACTGAAGCTTTCTTT. This encodes CASSPQLGLATEAFF.